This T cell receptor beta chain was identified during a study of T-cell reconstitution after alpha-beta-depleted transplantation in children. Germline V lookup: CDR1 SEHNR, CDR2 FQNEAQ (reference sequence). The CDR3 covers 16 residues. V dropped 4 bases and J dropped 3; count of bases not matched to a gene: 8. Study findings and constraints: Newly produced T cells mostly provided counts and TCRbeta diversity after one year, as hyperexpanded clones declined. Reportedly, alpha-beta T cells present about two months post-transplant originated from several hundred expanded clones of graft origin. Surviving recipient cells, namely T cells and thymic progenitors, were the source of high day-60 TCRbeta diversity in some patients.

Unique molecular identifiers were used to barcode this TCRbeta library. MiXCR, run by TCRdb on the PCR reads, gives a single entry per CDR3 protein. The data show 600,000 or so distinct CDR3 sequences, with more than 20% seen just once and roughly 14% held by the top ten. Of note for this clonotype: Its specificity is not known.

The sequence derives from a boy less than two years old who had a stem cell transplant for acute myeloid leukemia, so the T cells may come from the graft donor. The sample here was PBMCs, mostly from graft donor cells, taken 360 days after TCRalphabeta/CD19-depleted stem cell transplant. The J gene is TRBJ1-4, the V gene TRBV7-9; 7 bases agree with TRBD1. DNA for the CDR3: TGTGCCAGCAGCTACGACAGGGTCACAGCTAATGAAAAACTGTTTTTT. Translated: CASSYDRVTANEKLFF.